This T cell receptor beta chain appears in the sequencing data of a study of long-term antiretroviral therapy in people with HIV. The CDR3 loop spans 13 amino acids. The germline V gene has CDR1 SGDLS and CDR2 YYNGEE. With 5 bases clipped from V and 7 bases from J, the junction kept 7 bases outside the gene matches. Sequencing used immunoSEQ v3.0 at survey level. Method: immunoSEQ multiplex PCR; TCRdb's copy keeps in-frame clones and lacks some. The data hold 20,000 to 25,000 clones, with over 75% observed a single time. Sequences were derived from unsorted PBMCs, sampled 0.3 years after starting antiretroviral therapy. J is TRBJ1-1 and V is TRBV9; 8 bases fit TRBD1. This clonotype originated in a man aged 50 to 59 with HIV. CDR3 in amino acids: CASSKTGEGEAFF. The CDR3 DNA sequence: TGTGCCAGCAGTAAGACAGGGGAAGGTGAAGCTTTCTTT.